This TCR beta chain was sequenced during a study of vaccination and CD4 T cells after COVID-19. About the research overall: Samples were taken after vaccination, a median of roughly 65 days after dose two, with a range of 14 to 241. The authors used overlapping spike peptides from SARS-CoV-2, HCoV-NL63, HCoV-OC43 and HCoV-229E to stimulate cells. Study conclusions and caveats: The study found median SARS-CoV-2-reactive clonotypes rising from roughly 19 to 38, not significantly.

The Oncomine TCR Beta short-read assay sequenced DNA from cultured CD4+ T cells. Once CD4+ T cells had been cultured, genomic DNA was extracted from them. Each CDR3 protein is one row after TCRdb ran MiXCR on the PCR reads. The sample records 6,000 to 10,000 distinct CDR3 sequences, around 30% being singletons. The treatment: 10-day PBMC culture with coronavirus spike peptide pools or control peptides (ViraFEST assay). Collection of the unexposed donor's CD4+ T cells took place before the COVID-19 pandemic (2011-2018). Cells were cultured for around ten days, and then CD4+ T cells were isolated by negative selection. Turning to this clonotype: The antigen is undetermined.

J lost 2 bases, V lost 6 bases, and 7 bases had no gene match. Germline V gene data show CDR1 as MDHEN and CDR2 as SYDVKM. CDR3 length: 16 amino acids. The chain links TRBV28 to TRBJ2-1; 10 nucleotides match TRBD2. What was sequenced was CD4+ T cells from blood, cultured in vitro. The TCR originated in a human donor in good health. The CDR3, as DNA: TGTGCCAGCAGCCCTAGCGGGGGAGCGGCCTACAATGAGCAGTTCTTC. Amino acid sequence: CASSPSGGAAYNEQFF.